This T cell receptor (beta chain) was found in a study of Ad26.COV2.S vaccination and SARS-CoV-2 variants. Background on the study: This donor came from the COV1001 trial of Ad26.COV2.S. Findings and caveats of the study: It is possible that the TCR breadth and depth analyses underestimated the total T cell responses. Vaccinees showed greater spike-specific TCR breadth than placebo recipients.

In regard to this clone: The antigen is unknown.

Assay used: immunoSEQ multiplex PCR; TCRdb lists only in-frame clones, some missing. The sample holds roughly 350,000 clones, less than 90% seen once. Treatment of the sample: 15 to 20 received Ad26.COV2.S at low or high dose, single or two shots; 5 received placebo; per-sample allocation not given. Sampling happened 63 days after the first vaccine or placebo injection. CDR3 size: 15 residues. V was cut by 3 bases and J by 0 bases, with 9 bases left in between. Germline V gene data show CDR1 as SGHRS and CDR2 as YFSETQ. The rearrangement links TRBV5-1 to TRBJ1-4; D unresolved. Sample: peripheral blood, taken in a trial of Ad26.COV2.S vaccine versus placebo. The receptor was isolated from a person aged 18-65 years who received the Ad26.COV2.S COVID-19 vaccine or a placebo. The CDR3: CASSSSLPTNEKLFF. Here the CDR3 DNA reads TGCGCCAGCAGCTCGAGTCTACCAACTAATGAAAAACTGTTTTTT.